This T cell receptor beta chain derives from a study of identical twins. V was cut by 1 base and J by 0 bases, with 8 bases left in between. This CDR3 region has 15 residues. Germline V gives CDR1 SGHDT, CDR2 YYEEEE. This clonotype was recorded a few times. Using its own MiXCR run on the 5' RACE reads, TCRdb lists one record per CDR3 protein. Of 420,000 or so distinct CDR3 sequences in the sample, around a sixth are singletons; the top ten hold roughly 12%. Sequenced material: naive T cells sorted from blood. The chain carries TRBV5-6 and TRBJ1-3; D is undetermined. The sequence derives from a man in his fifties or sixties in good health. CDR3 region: CASSLIHNSGNTIYF. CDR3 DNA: TGTGCCAGCAGCTTGATTCACAACTCTGGAAACACCATATATTTT.